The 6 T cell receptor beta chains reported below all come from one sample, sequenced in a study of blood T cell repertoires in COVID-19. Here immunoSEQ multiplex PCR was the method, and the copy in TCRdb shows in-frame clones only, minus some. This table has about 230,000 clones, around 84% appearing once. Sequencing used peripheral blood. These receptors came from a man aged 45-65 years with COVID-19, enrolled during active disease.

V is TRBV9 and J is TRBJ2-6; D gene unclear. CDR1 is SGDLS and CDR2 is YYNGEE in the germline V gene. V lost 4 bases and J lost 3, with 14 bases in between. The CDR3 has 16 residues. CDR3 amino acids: CASSTSGFDGANVLTF. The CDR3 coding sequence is TGTGCCAGCAGCACATCGGGTTTCGATGGGGCCAACGTCCTGACTTTC.

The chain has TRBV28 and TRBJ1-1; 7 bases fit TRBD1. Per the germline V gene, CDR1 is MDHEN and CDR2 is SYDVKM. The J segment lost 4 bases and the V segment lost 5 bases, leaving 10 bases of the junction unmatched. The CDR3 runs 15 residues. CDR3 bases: TGTGCCAGCAGTATAGGGGGCGCGAGGAGCACTGAAGCTTTCTTT. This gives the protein CASSIGGARSTEAFF.

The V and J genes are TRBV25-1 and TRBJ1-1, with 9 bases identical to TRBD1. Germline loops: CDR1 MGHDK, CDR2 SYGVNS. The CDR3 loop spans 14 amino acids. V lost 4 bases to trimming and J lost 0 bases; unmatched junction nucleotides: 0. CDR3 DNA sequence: TGTGCCAGCAGTGGGACAGGGGTGAACACTGAAGCTTTCTTT. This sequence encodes CASSGTGVNTEAFF.

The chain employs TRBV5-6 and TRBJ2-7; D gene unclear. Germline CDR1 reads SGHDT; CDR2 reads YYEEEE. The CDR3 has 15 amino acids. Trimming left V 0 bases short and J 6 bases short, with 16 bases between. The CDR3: CASSLERQPLREQYF. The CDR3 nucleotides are TGTGCCAGCAGCTTGGAACGCCAACCTTTGCGCGAGCAGTACTTC.

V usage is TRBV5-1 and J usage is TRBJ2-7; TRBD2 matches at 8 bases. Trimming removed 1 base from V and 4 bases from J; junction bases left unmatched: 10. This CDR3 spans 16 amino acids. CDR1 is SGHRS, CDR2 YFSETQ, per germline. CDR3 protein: CASSLSASGYKYEQYF. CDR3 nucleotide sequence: TGCGCCAGCAGCTTGAGCGCTAGCGGGTACAAATACGAGCAGTACTTC.

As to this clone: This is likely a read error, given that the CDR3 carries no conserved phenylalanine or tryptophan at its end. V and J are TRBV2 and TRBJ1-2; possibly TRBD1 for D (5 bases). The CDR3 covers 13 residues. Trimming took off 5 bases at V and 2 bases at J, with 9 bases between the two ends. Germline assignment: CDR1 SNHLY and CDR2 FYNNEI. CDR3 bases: TGTGCCAGCAGTCATGGGGGGAACTATGGCTACACCGTC. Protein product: CASSHGGNYGYTV.